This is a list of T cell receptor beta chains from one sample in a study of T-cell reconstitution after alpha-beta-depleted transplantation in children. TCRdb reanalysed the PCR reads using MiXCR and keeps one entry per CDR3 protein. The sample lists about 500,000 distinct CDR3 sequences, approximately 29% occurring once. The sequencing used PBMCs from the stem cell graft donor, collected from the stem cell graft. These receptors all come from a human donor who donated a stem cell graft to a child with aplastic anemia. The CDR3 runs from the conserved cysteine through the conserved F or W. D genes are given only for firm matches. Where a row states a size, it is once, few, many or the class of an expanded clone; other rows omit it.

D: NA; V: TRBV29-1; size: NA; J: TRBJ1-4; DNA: TGCAGCGTTGGGGACACCACAACTAATGAAAAACTGTTTTTT; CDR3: CSVGDTTTNEKLFF
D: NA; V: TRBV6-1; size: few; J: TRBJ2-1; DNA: TGTGCCAGCAGTAAATCCGACACTCCTCGGTACTATGAGCAGTTCTTC; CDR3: CASSKSDTPRYYEQFF
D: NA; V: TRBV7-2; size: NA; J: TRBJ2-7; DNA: TGTGCCAGCAGCTCGAGGGGCGGGATTAACGAGCAGTACTTC; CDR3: CASSSRGGINEQYF
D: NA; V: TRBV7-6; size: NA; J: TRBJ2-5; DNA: TGTGCCAGCAGTTATTCAGGGGAAAGAGAGACCCAGTACTTC; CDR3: CASSYSGERETQYF
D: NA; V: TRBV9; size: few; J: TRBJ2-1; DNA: TGTGCCAGCAGCCCGAGTGGGGTAGGCTCCTACAATGAGCAGTTCTTC; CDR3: CASSPSGVGSYNEQFF
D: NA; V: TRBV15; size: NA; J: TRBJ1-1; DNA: TGTGCCACCAGCAGAGATTGGGACACCGGTGAAGCTTTCTTT; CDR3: CATSRDWDTGEAFF
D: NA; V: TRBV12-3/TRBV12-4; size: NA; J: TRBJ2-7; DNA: TGTGCCAGCAGTTTACAGGGCAGGGTAGTCGAGCAGTACTTC; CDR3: CASSLQGRVVEQYF
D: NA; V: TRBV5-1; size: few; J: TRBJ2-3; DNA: TGCGCCAGCAGAGGACCAAGCACAGATACGCAGTATTTT; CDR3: CASRGPSTDTQYF
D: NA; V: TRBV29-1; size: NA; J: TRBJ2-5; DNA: TGCAGCGTTGTTGTTGACAGGTTGGAGACCCAGTACTTC; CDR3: CSVVVDRLETQYF
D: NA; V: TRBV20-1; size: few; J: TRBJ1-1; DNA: TGCAGTGCTAAGGTCGAAGGGATGAACACTGAAGCTTTCTTT; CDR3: CSAKVEGMNTEAFF
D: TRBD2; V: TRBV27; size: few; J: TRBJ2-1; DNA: TGTGCCAGCAGTTCCCACGCTTCTAGCGGGAGGAACAATGAGCAGTTCTTC; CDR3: CASSSHASSGRNNEQFF
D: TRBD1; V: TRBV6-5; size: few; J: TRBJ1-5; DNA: TGTGCCAGCAGTACTCGGGACAGTTCGGCTCAGCCCCAGCATTTT; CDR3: CASSTRDSSAQPQHF
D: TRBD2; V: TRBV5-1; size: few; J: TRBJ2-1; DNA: TGCGCCAGCAGCTTGGGACCGGGACTAGCGGGAGAGGGGTTCTTC; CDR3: CASSLGPGLAGEGFF
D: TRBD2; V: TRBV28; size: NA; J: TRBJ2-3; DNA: TGTGCCAGCAGCCTCCGGCCGGGACTAGCTACAGATACGCAGTATTTT; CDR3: CASSLRPGLATDTQYF
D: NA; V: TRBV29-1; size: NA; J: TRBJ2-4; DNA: TGCAGCGCCCGACTAGCCAAAAACATTCAGTACTTC; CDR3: CSARLAKNIQYF
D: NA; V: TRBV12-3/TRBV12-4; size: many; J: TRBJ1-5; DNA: TGTGCCAGCAGCTCCGACGGTCACAATCAGCCCCAGCATTTT; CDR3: CASSSDGHNQPQHF
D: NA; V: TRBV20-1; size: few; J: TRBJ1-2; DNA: TGCAGTGCTAGAGCTCCCTCCCGGGGGGCTACCTATGGCTACACCTTC; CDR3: CSARAPSRGATYGYTF
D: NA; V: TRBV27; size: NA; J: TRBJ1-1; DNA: TGTGCCAGCAGTTCACACAGGGAGATCGACGCTGAAGCTTTCTTT; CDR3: CASSSHREIDAEAFF
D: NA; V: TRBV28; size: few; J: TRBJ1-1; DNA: TGTGCCAGCAGTCCTCAAATAAACACTGAAGCTTTCTTT; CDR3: CASSPQINTEAFF
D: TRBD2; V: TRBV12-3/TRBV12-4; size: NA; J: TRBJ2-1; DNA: TGTGCCAGCAGTTCCCGGGGGGTCTCCTACAATGAGCAGTTCTTC; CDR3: CASSSRGVSYNEQFF
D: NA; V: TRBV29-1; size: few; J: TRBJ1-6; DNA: TGCAGCGTGCGCTTCACTCAGGGTTCACCCCTCCACTTT; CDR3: CSVRFTQGSPLHF
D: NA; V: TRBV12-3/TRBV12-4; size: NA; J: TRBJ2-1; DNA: TGTGCCAGCAGTTTTATACGTAGCGCGTACAATGAGCAGTTCTTC; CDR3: CASSFIRSAYNEQFF
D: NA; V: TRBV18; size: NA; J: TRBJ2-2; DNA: TGTGCCAGCTCACCACCCTCTCGGCAGTCGAACACCGGGGAGCTGTTTTTT; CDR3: CASSPPSRQSNTGELFF
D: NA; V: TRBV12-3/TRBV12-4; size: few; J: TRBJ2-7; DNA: TGTGCCAGCAGTTATACCTACGAGCAGTACTTC; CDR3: CASSYTYEQYF
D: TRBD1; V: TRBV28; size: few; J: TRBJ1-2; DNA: TGTGCCAGCAGGACAGCGGGACAGATGAACTACACCTTC; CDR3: CASRTAGQMNYTF
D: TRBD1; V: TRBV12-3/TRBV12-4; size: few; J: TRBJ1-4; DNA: TGTGCCAGCAGTTTCTACAGGGGGCTGGTTGAAAAACTGTTTTTT; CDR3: CASSFYRGLVEKLFF
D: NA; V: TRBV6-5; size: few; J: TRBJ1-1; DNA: TGTGCCAGCAGAATGGGGCAGGGCGCTTTCTTT; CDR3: CASRMGQGAFF
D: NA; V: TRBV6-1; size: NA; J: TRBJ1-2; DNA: TGTGCCAGCAGCGTCCTCGGGGGGGCCGGGGATGGCTACACCTTC; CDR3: CASSVLGGAGDGYTF
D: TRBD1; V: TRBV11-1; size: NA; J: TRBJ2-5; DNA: TGTGCCAGCAGCTTAATTTGGTCAGGGGGCGCGAGGGGAGAGACCCAGTACTTC; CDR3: CASSLIWSGGARGETQYF
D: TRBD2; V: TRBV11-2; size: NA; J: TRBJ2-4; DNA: TGTGCCAGCAGCTTAGAACGGATCGGGAGGGCCCGTTGGGCCAAAAACATTCAGTACTTC; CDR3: CASSLERIGRARWAKNIQYF
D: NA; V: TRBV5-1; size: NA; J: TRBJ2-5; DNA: TGCGCCAGCAGCATCGGGACGAGTTGGCGGGGGCCGGGGACCCAGTACTTC; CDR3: CASSIGTSWRGPGTQYF
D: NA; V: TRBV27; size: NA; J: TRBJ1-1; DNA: TGTGCCAGCAGTTGGCGGAGGGTTATGAACACTGAAGCTTTCTTT; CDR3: CASSWRRVMNTEAFF
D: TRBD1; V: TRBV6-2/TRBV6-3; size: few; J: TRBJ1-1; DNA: TGTGCCAGCAGTTTCTCCGGGACAGGGGTAAAAGAAGCTTTCTTT; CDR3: CASSFSGTGVKEAFF
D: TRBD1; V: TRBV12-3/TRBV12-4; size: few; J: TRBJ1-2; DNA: TGTGCCAGCAGTACACAGGGGGCGAAGGGCTACACCTTC; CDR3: CASSTQGAKGYTF
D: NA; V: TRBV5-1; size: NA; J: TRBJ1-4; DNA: TGCGCCAGCAGCTTTCAGGGAGCTAATGAAAAACTGTTTTTT; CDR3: CASSFQGANEKLFF
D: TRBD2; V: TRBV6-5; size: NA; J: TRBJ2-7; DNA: TGTGCCAGCAGTCGGAGACCGGGACTAGCGGCCTACGAGCAGTACTTC; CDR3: CASSRRPGLAAYEQYF
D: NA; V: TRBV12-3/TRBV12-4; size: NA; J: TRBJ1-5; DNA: TGTGCCAGCAGTTTAGTCTGGGGCAGGGGTCGCAATCAGCCCCAGCATTTT; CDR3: CASSLVWGRGRNQPQHF
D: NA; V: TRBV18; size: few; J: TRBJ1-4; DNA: TGTGCCAGCTCACCCGGAGGCGGCCTTAATGAAAAACTGTTTTTT; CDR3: CASSPGGGLNEKLFF
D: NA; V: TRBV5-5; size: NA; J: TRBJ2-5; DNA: TGTGCCAGCGCCCCCGGACCCTTACAAGAGACCCAGTACTTC; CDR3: CASAPGPLQETQYF
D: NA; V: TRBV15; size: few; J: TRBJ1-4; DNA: TGTGCCACCAGCAGTTCGTTCGGTGAAAAACTGTTTTTT; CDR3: CATSSSFGEKLFF
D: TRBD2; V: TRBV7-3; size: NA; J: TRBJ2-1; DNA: TGTGCCAGCAGCTTGGGCGGGAGAGGATACAATGAGCAGTTCTTC; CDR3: CASSLGGRGYNEQFF
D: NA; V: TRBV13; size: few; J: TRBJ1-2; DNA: TGTGCCAGCAGTTTCCAGAGAACCTTATATGGCTACACCTTC; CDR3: CASSFQRTLYGYTF
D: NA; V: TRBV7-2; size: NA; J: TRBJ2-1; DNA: TGTGCCAGCAGCTTAATCGGGGGAGAGGAGTTCTTC; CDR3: CASSLIGGEEFF
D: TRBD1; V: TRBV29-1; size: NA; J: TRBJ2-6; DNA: TGCAGCGTGCCGGGACAGGGGACCAACGTCCTGACTTTC; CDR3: CSVPGQGTNVLTF
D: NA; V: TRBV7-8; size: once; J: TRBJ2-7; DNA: TGTGCCAGCAGCTCCCCGGGTTCAGGTTACGAGCAGTACTTC; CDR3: CASSSPGSGYEQYF
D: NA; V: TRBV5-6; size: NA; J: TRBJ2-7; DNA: TGTGCCAGCAGCTTCGGGGTACTGAGTTACGAGCAGTACTTC; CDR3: CASSFGVLSYEQYF
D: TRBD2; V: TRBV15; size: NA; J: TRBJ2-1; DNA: TGTGCCACCAGCAGAGGTTATCGGACTAGCGGGAACAATGAGCAGTTCTTC; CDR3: CATSRGYRTSGNNEQFF
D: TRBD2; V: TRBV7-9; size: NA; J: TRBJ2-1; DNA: TGTGCCAGCAGCACCCAGCTAGCGGCCATACCCAATGAGCAGTTCTTC; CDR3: CASSTQLAAIPNEQFF
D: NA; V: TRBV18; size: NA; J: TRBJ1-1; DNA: TGTGCCAGCTCACCATCGTTGTTGGAGGGAGCGGGCACTGAAGCTTTCTTT; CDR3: CASSPSLLEGAGTEAFF
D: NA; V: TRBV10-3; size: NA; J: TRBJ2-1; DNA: TGTGCCATCAGCTTGACTGGCAGTGAGCAGTTCTTC; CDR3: CAISLTGSEQFF
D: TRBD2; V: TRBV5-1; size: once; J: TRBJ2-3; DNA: TGCGCCAGCAGCTTACCGGGACTAGCTAGACCAGATACGCAGTATTTT; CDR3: CASSLPGLARPDTQYF
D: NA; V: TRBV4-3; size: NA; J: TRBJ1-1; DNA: TGCGCCAGCAGCCGCTCATACAGGGAGTTAGCTTTCTTT; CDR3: CASSRSYRELAFF
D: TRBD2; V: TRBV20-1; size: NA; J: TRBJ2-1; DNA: TGCAGTGCTAGAAAGGGACTAGCGTACAATGAGCAGTTCTTC; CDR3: CSARKGLAYNEQFF
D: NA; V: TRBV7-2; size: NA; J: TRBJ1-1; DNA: TGTGCCAGCAGCTTACTAGGGTACACTGAAGCTTTCTTT; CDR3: CASSLLGYTEAFF
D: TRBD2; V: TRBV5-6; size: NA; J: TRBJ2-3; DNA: TGTGCCAGCAGCTCCACTCGACTAGCGGGAGGGACAGATACGCAGTATTTT; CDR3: CASSSTRLAGGTDTQYF